The 6 T cell receptor beta chains below come from one sample, sequenced in a study of T cell changes during pregnancy in multiple sclerosis. Sequencing used immunoSEQ multiplex PCR; TCRdb keeps in-frame clones, though not all of them. The table has 90,000 to 120,000 clones, approximately 94% seen once. Here the sequenced sample was peripheral blood, taken in the second trimester of pregnancy. The origin of the receptors is a female donor with multiple sclerosis, enrolled in a pregnancy study.

This clone has just one count. This chain uses TRBV5-5 with TRBJ1-2; tentatively, D is TRBD1 (5 bases). V dropped 4 bases and J dropped 5 bases, with 9 bases sitting between them. The CDR3 spans 12 residues. The V gene's germline CDR1 is SGHKS and CDR2 YYEKEE (reference sequence). CDR3 amino acids: CASSQDMYGYTF. CDR3 bases: TGTGCCAGCAGCCAGGACATGTATGGCTACACCTTC.

The V and J genes are TRBV14 and TRBJ2-1, with D possibly being TRBD2 (5 bases). Germline V lookup: CDR1 SGHDN, CDR2 FVKESK. The CDR3 spans 15 residues. The V end was cut by 4 bases, the J end by 3 bases, with 13 bases between. The CDR3 is CASSPLPGSYNEQFF. In DNA form, the CDR3 reads TGTGCCAGCAGCCCACTCCCGGGAAGCTACAATGAGCAGTTCTTC.

V is TRBV19 and J is TRBJ1-1; D is uncertain. The CDR3 extends over 15 amino acids. Germline V lookup: CDR1 LNHDA, CDR2 SQIVND (reference sequence). Trimming took 3 bases from V and 0 from J, leaving 11 bases between them. The CDR3 region has the DNA TGTGCCAGTAGTATCAAGCAGGAGGTGAACACTGAAGCTTTCTTT. Protein sequence: CASSIKQEVNTEAFF.

The CDR3 DNA is TGTGCCAGCAGCTTGATAGCGGGGGGGGCGAACACCGGGGAGCTGTTTTTT. Residues: CASSLIAGGANTGELFF. The gene calls are TRBV5-8 and TRBJ2-2; 11 nucleotides align to TRBD2. CDR3 length: 17 residues. V lost 1 base and J lost 0; bases outside the gene matches: 2. Germline lookup yields CDR1 SGHTS and CDR2 YDEGEE.

The chain joins TRBV19 to TRBJ1-2; D unclear. Germline V gene lookup returns CDR1 LNHDA and CDR2 SQIVND (reference sequence). V lost 3 bases and J lost 8, with 10 bases in between. The CDR3 is 12 residues long. The CDR3 here is CASSIGGNGYTF. The CDR3 DNA sequence: TGTGCCAGTAGTATTGGAGGTAACGGCTACACCTTC.

This clone was picked up one time. The genes are TRBV30 and TRBJ1-3, with a tentative D call TRBD1 (5 bases). The CDR3 is 14 residues long. Germline V CDR1 and CDR2: GTSNPN, SVGIG (reference sequence). V was pared by 0 bases and J by 0 bases, with 6 bases between. The CDR3 protein is CAWSVQVSGNTIYF. In DNA form, the CDR3 reads TGTGCCTGGAGTGTACAGGTCTCTGGAAACACCATATATTTT.